Here is one T cell receptor beta chain with its context. The method was immunoSEQ multiplex PCR; TCRdb's version includes in-frame clones alone and lacks a portion of them. This table holds around 300,000 clones, 80% to 95% found once. Looked up from germline, CDR1 is MNHEY and CDR2 is SVGEGT. This CDR3 region has 17 residues. V was cut by 0 bases and J by 0 bases, with 12 bases left in between. The recovered donors of Cohort 3 showed two negative PCRs, clearance, or symptom resolution. The source of the sample is a study of blood T cell repertoires in COVID-19. Study overall: The samples span acute and convalescent COVID-19 from the United States, Italy and Spain. PBMCs, B-cell-depleted T cells, or T cells provided the cDNA or gDNA that made up the material.

The rearrangement links TRBV6-2 or TRBV6-3 to TRBJ2-1, with D perhaps TRBD2 (5 bases). Sequencing input: PBMCs or T cells enriched from blood (not recorded which). This sequence originates from a woman in her twenties or thirties who had recovered from COVID-19. The CDR3 sequence is CASSYSAGPSSYNEQFF. DNA of the CDR3: TGTGCCAGCAGTTACTCGGCGGGCCCGAGCTCCTACAATGAGCAGTTCTTC.